The next 17 T cell receptor beta chains were all read from a single sample in a study of sequential checkpoint blockade in melanoma. Using immunoSEQ multiplex PCR, the repertoire was profiled, and TCRdb retains in-frame clones only, with some absent. The table has around 37,000 clones, more than 25% seen once. Stated treatment: randomized to nivolumab then ipilimumab (arm A) or the reverse (arm B). The input for sequencing was tumor tissue (inferred from file names), taken from a patient given nivolumab and ipilimumab in sequence. Source of these receptors: a human donor with melanoma.

The rearrangement joins TRBV5-1 to TRBJ2-5; a weak D match, TRBD1 (6 bases). V dropped 0 bases and J dropped 2 bases, with 11 bases sitting between them. The V gene's germline CDR1 is SGHRS and CDR2 YFSETQ. This CDR3 spans 15 amino acids. The CDR3 loop reads CASSLGGRGQETQYF. In DNA form, the CDR3 reads TGCGCCAGCAGCTTGGGGGGCAGGGGACAAGAGACCCAGTACTTC.

The chain is built from TRBV30 and TRBJ1-5; no clear D. Trimming removed 1 base at V and 3 bases at J, with 10 bases between. This CDR3 spans 14 amino acids. Per germline, CDR1 GTSNPN and CDR2 SVGIG (reference sequence). The CDR3 reads CAWSGTSINQPQHF. In DNA form, the CDR3 reads TGTGCCTGGAGTGGCACAAGCATCAATCAGCCCCAGCATTTT.

CDR3 in amino acids: CASSLGGLAEETQYF. Written as DNA, the CDR3 is TGCGCCAGCAGCTTGGGGGGACTAGCGGAAGAGACCCAGTACTTC. The V call is TRBV5-1, the J call TRBJ2-5, with 11 bases identical to TRBD2. The V gene end was trimmed by 0 bases and the J gene end by 3 bases; junction bases not matched to a gene: 1. The CDR3 length is 15 residues. Germline CDR1 SGHRS, CDR2 YFSETQ.

The rearrangement joins TRBV29-1 to TRBJ2-7, with 9 bases aligning to TRBD1. The length of the CDR3 is 13 residues. Germline CDR1 is SQVTM and CDR2 is ANQGSEA. With V trimmed by 3 bases and J by 2 bases, 2 bases remained unmatched. This CDR3 reads CSVDGTGTYEQYF. The CDR3 nucleotides read TGCAGCGTTGACGGGACAGGGACCTACGAGCAGTACTTC.

This clone was detected many times. CDR3 loop: CASRDGLTSNTEAFF. CDR3 sequence (DNA): TGTGCCAGCAGGGATGGGCTTACATCGAACACTGAAGCTTTCTTT. This chain uses TRBV11-3 with TRBJ1-1; D remains unclear. Looked up from germline, CDR1 is SGHNT and CDR2 is YENEEA. The CDR3 runs to 15 residues. V was trimmed by 6 bases and J by 1 base, leaving 15 bases between them. Full variable domain (outside the CDR3, taken from reference TRBV11-3 and TRBJ1-1): EAGVVQSPRYKIIEKKQPVAFWCNPISGHNTLYWYLQNLGQGPELLIRYENEEAVDDSQLPKDRFSAERLKGVDSTLKIQPAELGDSAVYLCASRDGLTSNTEAFFGQGTRLTVV.

This clone showed up just a few times. The V gene is TRBV10-3, the J gene TRBJ1-1; D uncertain. Germline values: CDR1 ENHRY, CDR2 SYGVKD. V dropped 3 bases and J dropped 1 base, with 6 bases sitting between them. The CDR3 has 13 residues. The chain's CDR3 is CAISDMENTEAFF. The CDR3 nucleotides read TGTGCCATCAGTGACATGGAGAACACTGAAGCTTTCTTT.

This rearrangement joins TRBV9 to TRBJ2-1; D possibly uses TRBD1 or TRBD2 (6 bases each). This CDR3 region has 17 residues. The V gene's germline CDR1 is SGDLS and CDR2 YYNGEE. V was cut by 2 bases and J by 6 bases, with 21 bases left in between. CDR3 loop: CASSVSLGAGLRNEQFF. The CDR3 bases are TGTGCCAGCAGCGTTTCTCTGGGGGCGGGGTTACGCAATGAGCAGTTCTTC.

This clone was counted between two and nine times. In DNA, the CDR3 is TGTGCTACCGGCTACACGACCACAGATACGCAGTATTTT. This sequence encodes CATGYTTTDTQYF. The chain joins TRBV6-8 to TRBJ2-3; no clear D gene. Germline values: CDR1 MNHGY, CDR2 SAAAGT. The CDR3 covers 13 residues.

The rearrangement links TRBV6-8 to TRBJ2-1, with 10 bases that match TRBD2. The CDR3 spans 16 residues. Germline trimming cut 2 bases from V and 5 bases from J; bases unmatched to any gene: 6. Germline CDR1 and CDR2: MNHGY and SAAAGT. The CDR3 region is CASSYTSSGRDNEQFF. The CDR3 DNA reads TGTGCCAGCAGTTACACCTCCAGCGGGAGGGACAATGAGCAGTTCTTC.

This clone was counted only a few times. The chain recombines TRBV28 with TRBJ1-2; D might be TRBD1 (5 bases). V was shortened by 4 bases and J by 5 bases, with 11 bases between the two germline ends. The CDR3 loop spans 13 amino acids. Germline CDR1 is MDHEN and CDR2 is SYDVKM. CDR3 region: CASSWGGDYGYTF. Written as DNA, the CDR3 is TGTGCCAGCAGTTGGGGCGGCGATTATGGCTACACCTTC.

The chain carries TRBV5-1 and TRBJ2-1, with TRBD2 identical over 7 bases. Germline V gene lookup returns CDR1 SGHRS and CDR2 YFSETQ. The CDR3 is made up of 18 amino acids. The V and J ends lost 1 base and 1 base, in that order; junction bases with no gene match: 11. Written as DNA, the CDR3 is TGCGCCAGCAGCTTGTGGGCTAGCGGAGTCCCGTCCTACAATGAGCAGTTCTTC. Translating gives CASSLWASGVPSYNEQFF.

The V gene is TRBV5-1, the J gene TRBJ2-5; 8 nucleotides match TRBD2. The CDR3 extends over 17 amino acids. CDR1 is SGHRS and CDR2 is YFSETQ in the germline V gene. V lost 5 bases and J lost 4; bases outside the gene matches: 16. CDR3 bases: TGCGCCAGCAGGGCCCTGCTGAACGGGGGGGCAAGAGAGACCCAGTACTTC. The encoded protein is CASRALLNGGARETQYF.

This clone was detected a few times. V is TRBV28 and J is TRBJ2-7, with 8 bases matching TRBD1. The CDR3 is 12 residues long. V shed 6 bases, J shed 3 bases, and the junction held 1 base outside the gene matches. Germline V gene data show CDR1 as MDHEN and CDR2 as SYDVKM. The CDR3 DNA follows: TGTGCCAGCAGCGACAGGGGCTACGAGCAGTACTTC. It encodes CASSDRGYEQYF.

In this sample, this clone turned up a few times. The V call is TRBV9, the J call TRBJ1-4, with 9 bases fitting TRBD1. After removal of 4 bases from V and 7 bases from J, the junction contained 5 bases not matched to a gene. This CDR3 comprises 14 residues. The germline V gene encodes CDR1 SGDLS and CDR2 YYNGEE. The DNA of the CDR3 is TGTGCCAGCAGCTTAGGGACAGGGAGTGAAAAACTGTTTTTT. As protein: CASSLGTGSEKLFF.

This clone was seen once. This chain links TRBV10-2 with TRBJ2-3; TRBD2 might be the D (5 bases). Per germline, CDR1 WSHSY and CDR2 SAAADI. V dropped 0 bases and J dropped 1 base, with 8 bases sitting between them. The length of the CDR3 is 15 residues. Here the CDR3 reads CASSESGVGTDTQYF. The CDR3 DNA follows: TGCGCCAGCAGTGAGTCCGGGGTTGGCACAGATACGCAGTATTTT.

There are a few counts of this clone. The genes are TRBV6-8 and TRBJ1-4, with D possibly TRBD1 on 5 matching bases. In germline, CDR1 is MNHGY, CDR2 SAAAGT. V lost 6 bases, J lost 1 base, and 15 bases lay in between. The CDR3 is 16 amino acids. Here the CDR3 DNA reads TGTGCCAGCAGATCCGGAGCGGGGCGAACTAATGAAAAACTGTTTTTT. Its protein product is CASRSGAGRTNEKLFF.

This clone came up a few times. The chain employs TRBV11-3 and TRBJ2-5, with 9 bases that match TRBD2. V trimming: 1 base; J trimming: 4 bases; junction bases outside the gene matches: 7. The germline gives CDR1 SGHNT, CDR2 YENEEA. The CDR3 runs 16 residues. The CDR3 sequence is CASSLVVAGEIETQYF. CDR3 coding DNA: TGTGCCAGCAGCTTAGTGGTAGCGGGGGAGATAGAGACCCAGTACTTC.